Listed here are 21 T cell receptor beta chains from one sample, sequenced in a study of T cells in Graves' hyperthyroidism and ophthalmopathy (dated by TCRdb to the late 2010s). The library relied on multiplex PCR. The sample was run on an Illumina HiSeq 2000. TCR beta CDR3 regions were amplified from RNA transcripts. A first-round RT-PCR of the TCR CDR3 used the HTBI primer set with the Qiagen OneStep RT-PCR kit. Using fastp trimming at Q25 and MiXCR clonotype assembly, TCRdb reanalyzed the public sequencing data and kept in-frame beta chains. One record per CDR3 amino acid sequence lists the most common genes and DNA. This sample holds around 690,000 distinct CDR3 sequences; about 18% were observed only once. The top ten clonotypes cover around 16% of the sample. The sequenced sample was blood. The source is a middle-aged man with Graves' hyperthyroidism.

This clonotype was seen repeatedly, ten times or more. V usage is TRBV10-3 and J usage is TRBJ2-1; D might be TRBD1 or TRBD2, each matching 6 bases. CDR1 and CDR2 (germline): ENHRY, SYGVKD. V was shortened by 1 base and J by 6 bases, with 10 bases between the two germline ends. The CDR3 extends over 14 amino acids. The CDR3 bases are TGTGCCATCAGTGAGTTGAAGGGGGGCAATGAGCAGTTCTTC. Protein product: CAISELKGGNEQFF.

V usage is TRBV28 and J usage is TRBJ1-1; D not resolved. There are 14 residues in the CDR3. The germline V gene has CDR1 MDHEN and CDR2 SYDVKM. Trimming shortened V by 6 bases and J by 1 base, and 12 bases separated the two germline ends. CDR3 sequence (DNA): TGTGCCAGCAGGTACAGAGGGCAGAACACTGAAGCTTTCTTT. Protein: CASRYRGQNTEAFF.

The chain combines TRBV4-1 with TRBJ2-3, with TRBD2 matching over 7 bases. The trim removed 1 base at V and 6 bases at J, leaving 13 bases unmatched. From germline, CDR1 is MGHRA and CDR2 YSYEKL. CDR3 length equals 17 residues. The CDR3 DNA reads as TGCGCCAGCAGCCAAGTGGAGCGGGACGGATCCGGGGATACGCAGTATTTT. Its protein product is CASSQVERDGSGDTQYF.

This clonotype was seen many times. The rearrangement uses TRBV10-3 and TRBJ2-2; 9 nucleotides match TRBD2. Germline values: CDR1 ENHRY, CDR2 SYGVKD. Unmatched junction bases numbered 7, after V lost 6 bases and J lost 5 bases. CDR3 length equals 15 residues. The chain's CDR3 is CAIRLTSGPTGELFF. The CDR3 DNA follows: TGTGCCATCAGGCTGACTAGCGGACCGACCGGGGAGCTGTTTTTT.

This clonotype was seen a few times. In nucleotides, the CDR3 is TGTGCCAGCAGCTTAGGCACTAGCGGGAGTCGCGAGCAGTACTTC. As protein: CASSLGTSGSREQYF. This chain uses TRBV7-9 with TRBJ2-7, with 11 positions matching TRBD2. The CDR3 is 15 residues long. The junction had 5 bases not matched to a gene; V was cut back by 1 base and J by 6 bases. Germline values: CDR1 SEHNR, CDR2 FQNEAQ (reference sequence).

The CDR3 loop reads CASSGLAGGQDTQYF. The CDR3 nucleotides read TGTGCCAGCAGCGGACTAGCGGGAGGGCAAGATACGCAGTATTTT. This chain connects TRBV11-2 to TRBJ2-3, with TRBD2 matching 15 bases. The CDR3 is 15 residues long. V lost 5 bases, J lost 5 bases, and 2 bases stayed unmatched. CDR1 is SGHAT and CDR2 is FQNNGV in the germline V gene. The full variable domain, completed using reference TRBV11-2 and TRBJ2-3, is EAGVAQSPRYKIIEKRQSVAFWCNPISGHATLYWYQQILGQGPKLLIQFQNNGVVDDSQLPKDRFSAERLKGVDSTLKIQPAKLEDSAVYLCASSGLAGGQDTQYFGPGTRLTVL.

This clonotype was counted only a few times. This sequence joins TRBV3-1 and TRBJ2-7; TRBD1 aligns across 7 bases. CDR1 LGHDT and CDR2 YNNKEL come from the germline V gene (reference sequence). There are 18 residues in the CDR3. V trimming: 2 bases; J trimming: 4 bases; junction bases outside the gene matches: 17. This chain's CDR3 is CASSQRHRGSGKFYEQYF. In DNA form, the CDR3 reads TGTGCCAGCAGCCAACGCCACAGGGGATCTGGAAAGTTTTACGAGCAGTACTTC.

This clonotype appeared a few times. The chain carries TRBV6-2 or TRBV6-3 and TRBJ1-1; 7 positions match TRBD1. The J segment lost 4 bases and the V segment lost 2 bases, leaving 7 bases of the junction unmatched. This CDR3 spans 15 amino acids. The germline gives CDR1 MNHEY, CDR2 SVGEGT. This CDR3 reads CASSYHYRGGTEAFF. Here the CDR3 DNA reads TGTGCCAGCAGTTACCACTACAGGGGTGGCACTGAAGCTTTCTTT.

The V gene is TRBV5-1, the J gene TRBJ2-6; 8 positions agree with TRBD1. Germline lookup yields CDR1 SGHRS and CDR2 YFSETQ. The V gene end was trimmed by 6 bases and the J gene end by 0 bases; junction bases not matched to a gene: 5. The CDR3 is 16 amino acids. CDR3 sequence (DNA): TGCGCCAGCAAAGGGACAGGAGGCTCTGGGGCCAACGTCCTGACTTTC. The encoded protein is CASKGTGGSGANVLTF.

This clonotype was detected many times. The chain combines TRBV10-3 with TRBJ2-7; D assignment may be TRBD1 or TRBD2 (5 bases each). This CDR3 region has 14 residues. Trimming removed 1 base from V and 3 bases from J, with 10 bases in between. Germline assignment: CDR1 ENHRY and CDR2 SYGVKD. This CDR3 reads CAISEYEGSYEQYF. The CDR3 nucleotides are TGTGCCATCAGTGAGTACGAGGGGAGCTACGAGCAGTACTTC.

This clonotype was detected a few times. The chain couples TRBV29-1 to TRBJ2-1; D not certain. The germline V gene encodes CDR1 SQVTM and CDR2 ANQGSEA. The CDR3 runs 13 residues. Trimming took off 2 bases at V and 6 bases at J, with 11 bases between the two ends. The CDR3 spells CSVERTQANEQFF. DNA of the CDR3: TGCAGCGTTGAAAGGACCCAAGCCAATGAGCAGTTCTTC.

This clonotype showed up many times. The V and J genes are TRBV5-1 and TRBJ1-5; perhaps TRBD1 as D (5 bases). Per the germline V gene, CDR1 is SGHRS and CDR2 is YFSETQ. Trimming pared 0 bases from V and 7 bases from J, leaving 14 bases between. The CDR3 totals 15 residues. The CDR3 DNA reads as TGCGCCAGCAGCTTGGAGGGAGGGGTATACCAGCCCCAGCATTTT. Protein: CASSLEGGVYQPQHF.

The V and J genes are TRBV7-6 and TRBJ2-2; D is unresolved. The DNA matches TRBJ1-1 better at its end, which makes the J call doubtful. Germline CDR1 SGHVS, CDR2 FNYEAQ. This CDR3 has 12 residues. The CDR3 coding sequence is TGTGCCAGCAGCTCGAGGGATGCTGGAGCTTTCTTT. This gives the protein CASSSRDAGAFF.

This chain links TRBV25-1 with TRBJ2-7, with TRBD2 as a possible D gene (5 bases). The CDR3 length is 14 residues. V lost 6 bases and J 6 bases, leaving 18 bases between the germline ends. CDR1 is MGHDK, CDR2 SYGVNS, per germline. The CDR3 region is CASSLDGKVSEQYF. CDR3 nucleotides: TGTGCCAGCAGCTTAGACGGGAAAGTAAGCGAGCAGTACTTC.

This clonotype was seen repeatedly, ten times or more. CDR3 coding DNA: TGTGCCAGCAACGGGGTCTATTATAGCAATCAGCCCCAGCATTTT. Protein product: CASNGVYYSNQPQHF. The chain employs TRBV28 and TRBJ1-5, with D uncertain. Trimming stripped 7 bases from V and 0 bases from J, with 13 bases between. This CDR3 has 15 amino acids. The germline CDR1 and CDR2 sequences are MDHEN and SYDVKM. Full variable domain (rest looked up from reference TRBV28 and TRBJ1-5): DVKVTQSSRYLVKRTGEKVFLECVQDMDHENMFWYRQDPGLGLRLIYFSYDVKMKEKGDIPEGYSVSREKKERFSLILESASTNQTSMYLCASNGVYYSNQPQHFGDGTRLSIL.

A few counts support this clonotype. V gene TRBV7-2 combines with J gene TRBJ2-7, with 10 bases lining up with TRBD2. Unmatched junction bases numbered 9, after V lost 4 bases and J lost 6 bases. CDR3 length equals 15 residues. Per germline, CDR1 SGHTA and CDR2 FQGNSA. The CDR3 DNA sequence: TGTGCCAGCAGCTCTCGGACTAGCGGCCTATCCGAGCAGTACTTC. Protein: CASSSRTSGLSEQYF. The variable domain in full, completed from reference TRBV7-2 and TRBJ2-7, reads GAGVSQSPSNKVTEKGKDVELRCDPISGHTALYWYRQSLGQGLEFLIYFQGNSAPDKSGLPSDRFSAERTGGSVSTLTIQRTQQEDSAVYLCASSSRTSGLSEQYFGPGTRLTVT.

This clonotype was observed many times. This rearrangement joins TRBV10-3 to TRBJ2-5, with D perhaps matching TRBD2 (5 bases). The germline gives CDR1 ENHRY, CDR2 SYGVKD. The CDR3 sequence is 14 residues long. V shed 6 bases and J shed 4 bases, with 15 bases lying between them. In nucleotides, the CDR3 is TGTGCCATCAGCCCATACGGAGAGGGAGAGACCCAGTACTTC. It codes for CAISPYGEGETQYF.

This clonotype was observed at least ten times. The chain joins TRBV30 to TRBJ2-5; D possibly corresponds to TRBD1 (6 bases). CDR1 GTSNPN and CDR2 SVGIG come from the germline V gene (reference sequence). The CDR3 sequence is 12 residues long. V was pared by 1 base and J by 11 bases, with 14 bases between. The DNA of the CDR3 is TGTGCCTGGAGTGGTACAGGGAAATTACAGTACTTC. Protein: CAWSGTGKLQYF.

The V gene is TRBV7-8, the J gene TRBJ2-7; D unclear. Germline V gives CDR1 SGHVS, CDR2 FQNEAQ. The CDR3 sequence is 15 residues long. The ends were cut back, 1 base at V and 2 bases at J, with 12 bases in the middle. The CDR3 here is CASSLGSTETYEQYF. In DNA form, the CDR3 reads TGTGCCAGCAGCTTAGGAAGTACGGAGACCTACGAGCAGTACTTC.

This clonotype was picked up many times. V and J are TRBV27 and TRBJ2-1; D may correspond to TRBD1 or TRBD2 (7 bases each). Per germline, CDR1 MNHEY and CDR2 SMNVEV (reference sequence). V was trimmed by 10 bases and J by 3 bases, leaving 13 bases between them. CDR3 size: 13 residues. In DNA, the CDR3 is TGTGCCATCCAGGGGGGGAACTACAATGAGCAGTTCTTC. Protein: CAIQGGNYNEQFF.

This clonotype was seen only a few times. The J gene is TRBJ1-2, the V gene TRBV30; 10 bases fit TRBD1. The CDR3 length is 17 residues. CDR1 is GTSNPN, CDR2 SVGIG, per germline (reference sequence). The CDR3, as DNA: TGTGCTTACCAAATCCCCGGGACAGGGGATACTAACTATGGCTACACCTTC. It translates to CAYQIPGTGDTNYGYTF.